These 32 T cell receptor beta chains originate from one sample sequenced in a study of shared clonotypes between healthy human individuals. Assay used: immunoSEQ multiplex PCR; TCRdb lists only in-frame clones, some missing. The data hold about 2.4 million clones, with 93% observed a single time. Input material: naive CD4+ T cells from PBMCs. Described subset: CD45RA+ positively selected. These receptors were taken from a man aged 18 to 30 in good health. Some clones in this sample may be carry-over from other donors' samples.

As regards this clone: The identical CDR3 is also encoded by other nucleotide sequences in the sample. V usage is TRBV5-1 and J usage is TRBJ2-7, with D possibly TRBD1 on 6 matching bases. The V end lost 0 bases, the J end lost 2 bases, and 9 bases lay between the germline ends. From germline, CDR1 is SGHRS and CDR2 YFSETQ. The CDR3 extends over 14 amino acids. The CDR3 reads CASSLEPGAYEQYF. In DNA, the CDR3 is TGCGCCAGCAGCTTGGAACCAGGGGCCTACGAGCAGTACTTC.

The V call is TRBV4-3, the J call TRBJ2-6, with D possibly TRBD2 on 6 matching bases. Germline values: CDR1 LGHNA, CDR2 YSLEER. This CDR3 has 17 amino acids. Deletions cut 3 bases from V and 2 bases from J, with 14 bases between. CDR3 amino acids: CASSQNPWGAGANVLTF. For the CDR3, the DNA is TGCGCCAGCAGCCAGAACCCGTGGGGGGCTGGGGCCAACGTCCTGACTTTC.

There are a few counts of this clone. V is TRBV7-9 and J is TRBJ1-2; the D is unclear. Trimming pared 4 bases from V and 8 bases from J, leaving 11 bases between. Per germline, CDR1 SEHNR and CDR2 FQNEAQ (reference sequence). This CDR3 has 12 residues. The chain's CDR3 is CASSSGRWGYTF. In DNA form, the CDR3 reads TGTGCCAGCAGCTCCGGGAGGTGGGGCTACACCTTC.

V and J are TRBV7-3 and TRBJ2-1; TRBD2 aligns across 10 bases. Trimming at V came to 2 bases and at J to 5 bases, leaving 6 bases not matched to a gene. Germline V gene sequence: CDR1 SGHTA, CDR2 FQGTGA. The CDR3 contains 16 residues. CDR3 in DNA: TGTGCCAGCAGCTTATGGACTAGCGGTCTGAACAATGAGCAGTTCTTC. Encoded protein: CASSLWTSGLNNEQFF.

The chain carries TRBV7-9 and TRBJ2-7, with a tentative D call TRBD2 (5 bases). Trimming pared 5 bases from V and 0 bases from J, leaving 11 bases between. Germline V gene data show CDR1 as SEHNR and CDR2 as FQNEAQ (reference sequence). There are 14 residues in the CDR3. Here the CDR3 DNA reads TGTGCCAGCAGCACCCGGGGTAGCTCCTACGAGCAGTACTTC. Amino acids: CASSTRGSSYEQYF.

On this clone: This specimen includes other DNA sequences encoding the same CDR3. This sequence joins TRBV18 and TRBJ2-7; D ambiguous. The CDR3 loop spans 14 amino acids. Between the trimmed V and J ends, which lost 1 base and 1 base, there was a span of 8 bases. Germline loops: CDR1 KGHSH, CDR2 LQKENI. CDR3 bases: TGTGCCAGCTCACCACAGGGCGCTTCCTACGAGCAGTACTTC. Encoded protein: CASSPQGASYEQYF.

CDR3 bases: TGTGCCAGCAGTATCGGGATTTACGATAGCAATCAGCCCCAGCATTTT. Translating gives CASSIGIYDSNQPQHF. This rearrangement joins TRBV2 to TRBJ1-5; D is uncertain. The CDR3 loop spans 16 amino acids. With 5 bases removed from V and 0 bases from J, the gap between germline ends came to 14 bases. Germline-derived CDR1 and CDR2 are SNHLY and FYNNEI. The full variable domain, with the rest looked up from reference TRBV2 and TRBJ1-5, is EPEVTQTPSHQVTQMGQEVILRCVPISNHLYFYWYRQILGQKVEFLVSFYNNEISEKSEIFDDQFSVERPDGSNFTLKIRSTKLEDSAMYFCASSIGIYDSNQPQHFGDGTRLSIL.

The chain combines TRBV10-3 with TRBJ2-7; D possibly corresponds to TRBD2 (6 bases). Trimming removed 11 bases at V and 5 bases at J, with 25 bases between. The CDR3 is made up of 15 amino acids. The germline CDR1 and CDR2 sequences are ENHRY and SYGVKD. The CDR3 sequence: CAALRRDGGSDEQYF. CDR3 DNA sequence: TGTGCCGCCCTCAGGCGGGATGGAGGTTCGGACGAGCAGTACTTC.

Of note for this clone: The CDR3 carries no conserved terminal phenylalanine or tryptophan, so it likely arises from a read error. It is unclear where the CDR3 begins or ends on the DNA, so no DNA is shown, and the CDR3 is as TCRdb lists it. The chain links TRBV20-1 to TRBJ1-1; the table's D call, TRBD1, was not checked against the DNA. The CDR3 extends over 11 residues, inclusive of both ends. CDR1 is DFQATT and CDR2 is SNEGSKA in the germline V gene (reference sequence). The CDR3 spells CSAPLGRRRTL.

The chain recombines TRBV7-2 with TRBJ2-3; perhaps TRBD2 as D (5 bases). In germline, CDR1 is SGHTA, CDR2 FQGNSA. The CDR3 totals 14 residues. V shed 3 bases and J shed 2 bases, with 9 bases lying between them. The CDR3 bases are TGTGCCAGCAGCTTTGGGCGGGTCACAGATACGCAGTATTTT. Its protein is CASSFGRVTDTQYF.

The J gene is TRBJ2-2, the V gene TRBV11-2, with TRBD2 matching over 8 bases. This CDR3 is 15 amino acids long. Germline-derived CDR1 and CDR2 are SGHAT and FQNNGV. Trimming took 5 bases from V and 3 from J; bases not matched to a gene: 5. The CDR3 region is CASSRSGSHTGELFF. Written as DNA, the CDR3 is TGTGCCAGCAGCCGGAGCGGGAGCCACACCGGGGAGCTGTTTTTT. The full variable domain, in which reference TRBV11-2 and TRBJ2-2 provide the parts outside the CDR3, is EAGVAQSPRYKIIEKRQSVAFWCNPISGHATLYWYQQILGQGPKLLIQFQNNGVVDDSQLPKDRFSAERLKGVDSTLKIQPAKLEDSAVYLCASSRSGSHTGELFFGEGSRLTVL.

This chain connects TRBV7-2 to TRBJ2-1; 9 positions match TRBD2. The length of the CDR3 is 15 residues. J gave up 0 bases and V 5 bases, and 2 bases lay outside the gene matches. Germline V gives CDR1 SGHTA, CDR2 FQGNSA. Here the CDR3 reads CASSMTSGSYNEQFF. The CDR3 coding sequence is TGTGCCAGCAGCATGACTAGCGGCTCCTACAATGAGCAGTTCTTC.

The chain recombines TRBV2 with TRBJ1-1; D is uncertain. V lost 2 bases and J 10 bases, leaving 14 bases between the germline ends. The V gene's germline CDR1 is SNHLY and CDR2 FYNNEI. The CDR3 is 13 amino acids. For the CDR3, the DNA is TGTGCCAGCAGTGAACTCACGCCGGAGGGAGCTTTCTTT. Its translation: CASSELTPEGAFF.

The V gene is TRBV6-6, the J gene TRBJ2-7; D not resolved. The CDR3 consists of 15 residues. V was trimmed by 0 bases and J by 5 bases, leaving 14 bases between them. CDR1 is MNHNY and CDR2 is SVGAGI in the germline V gene (reference sequence). The chain's CDR3 is CASSYSNNRANEQYF. CDR3 sequence (DNA): TGTGCCAGCAGTTACTCGAACAATCGGGCCAACGAGCAGTACTTC.

The chain recombines TRBV19 with TRBJ2-3; 11 bases fit TRBD2. Trimming at V came to 4 bases and at J to 5 bases, leaving 11 bases not matched to a gene. Germline assignment: CDR1 LNHDA and CDR2 SQIVND (reference sequence). CDR3 length: 17 residues. The CDR3 sequence is CASSTSGSGRVRDTQYF. The DNA for the CDR3 is TGTGCCAGTAGTACCTCGGGTAGCGGGAGGGTAAGAGATACGCAGTATTTT.

The rearrangement joins TRBV7-2 to TRBJ2-5; the D gene is possibly TRBD1 (5 bases). The J call is uncertain, as TRBJ2-7 better fits the DNA end. CDR1 is SGHTA and CDR2 is FQGNSA in the germline V gene. There are 14 residues in the CDR3. CDR3 nucleotides: TGTGCCAGCAGCTTAGGGCAGGGCCGCTACGAGCAGTACTTC. Its translation: CASSLGQGRYEQYF.

This chain's CDR3 is CASSLWTDLNTEAFF. The CDR3 bases are TGTGCCAGCAGCTTATGGACAGACTTGAACACTGAAGCTTTCTTT. The chain joins TRBV5-4 to TRBJ1-1; a weak D match, TRBD1 (6 bases). The length of the CDR3 is 15 residues. CDR1 and CDR2 from the germline V gene are SGHNT and YYREEE (reference sequence). V was trimmed by 2 bases and J by 0 bases, leaving 11 bases between them.

Of note for this clone: Other nucleotide sequences from this sample produce the same CDR3. This sequence joins TRBV5-4 and TRBJ2-7; the D is unclear. The CDR3 is 14 amino acids. Trimming stripped 0 bases from V and 3 bases from J, with 10 bases between. Looked up from germline, CDR1 is SGHNT and CDR2 is YYREEE (reference sequence). CDR3: CASSLEVRDYEQYF. In nucleotides, the CDR3 is TGTGCCAGCAGCTTGGAGGTCAGAGACTACGAGCAGTACTTC. Full variable domain (remainder filled in from reference TRBV5-4 and TRBJ2-7): ETGVTQSPTHLIKTRGQQVTLRCSSQSGHNTVSWYQQALGQGPQFIFQYYREEENGRGNFPPRFSGLQFPNYSSELNVNALELDDSALYLCASSLEVRDYEQYFGPGTRLTVT.

The J gene is TRBJ2-1, the V gene TRBV13; TRBD2 might be the D (7 bases). The length of the CDR3 is 15 residues. Germline values: CDR1 PRHDT, CDR2 FYEKMQ (reference sequence). V was trimmed by 2 bases and J by 7 bases, leaving 15 bases between them. CDR3 protein: CASSLRGRALNEQFF. The CDR3 region has the DNA TGTGCCAGCAGCTTAAGGGGGAGGGCCTTGAATGAGCAGTTCTTC.

The V call is TRBV18, the J call TRBJ1-5, with TRBD1 identical over 7 bases. The CDR3 is 14 residues long. Looked up from germline, CDR1 is KGHSH and CDR2 is LQKENI. Trimming removed 3 bases from V and 7 bases from J; junction bases left unmatched: 6. The CDR3 DNA reads as TGTGCCAGCTCACCGACTCAGGGGGTGCAGCCCCAGCATTTT. This codes for CASSPTQGVQPQHF.

The CDR3 DNA reads as TGTGCCAGCAGCCTTGGACAGGGTTGGTCCTACGAGCAGTACTTC. Residues: CASSLGQGWSYEQYF. V and J are TRBV6-5 and TRBJ2-7; 8 bases agree with TRBD1. Germline trimming cut 6 bases from V and 1 base from J; bases unmatched to any gene: 8. The CDR3 contains 15 residues. Germline V CDR1 and CDR2: MNHEY, SVGAGI.

The V and J genes are TRBV7-6 and TRBJ2-3, with a tentative D call TRBD2 (6 bases). V dropped 2 bases and J dropped 1 base, with 13 bases sitting between them. The CDR3 consists of 16 residues. CDR1 and CDR2 from the germline V gene are SGHVS and FNYEAQ. CDR3 protein: CASSLIDGGGTDTQYF. In DNA form, the CDR3 reads TGTGCCAGCAGCTTAATCGACGGGGGTGGCACAGATACGCAGTATTTT.

This chain links TRBV7-9 with TRBJ2-3, with D unresolved. There are 14 residues in the CDR3. In germline, CDR1 is SEHNR, CDR2 FQNEAQ (reference sequence). Trimming took off 2 bases at V and 2 bases at J, with 8 bases between the two ends. The CDR3 reads CASSLSTVTDTQYF. DNA for the CDR3: TGTGCCAGCAGCTTATCGACGGTCACAGATACGCAGTATTTT.

Of note for this clone: The identical CDR3 is also encoded by other nucleotide sequences in the sample. This chain connects TRBV2 to TRBJ2-7, with D possibly being TRBD1 or TRBD2 (6 bases each). Germline V gene data show CDR1 as SNHLY and CDR2 as FYNNEI. V was clipped by 3 bases and J by 3 bases, with 9 bases between them. The CDR3 has 13 residues. As DNA, the CDR3 is TGTGCCAGCAGTGATAGGGGGGACTACGAGCAGTACTTC. It yields the protein CASSDRGDYEQYF.

The chain combines TRBV15 with TRBJ1-4; the D gene is possibly TRBD1 (5 bases). Germline V CDR1 and CDR2: LNHNV, YYDKDF (reference sequence). The CDR3 consists of 15 residues. The V end was cut by 7 bases, the J end by 7 bases, with 19 bases between. The CDR3 spells CATTGTRTRGEKLFF. CDR3 DNA: TGTGCCACCACCGGAACTCGGACAAGGGGTGAAAAACTGTTTTTT. Supplemented by reference TRBV15 and TRBJ1-4, the full variable domain reads DAMVIQNPRYQVTQFGKPVTLSCSQTLNHNVMYWYQQKSSQAPKLLFHYYDKDFNNEADTPDNFQSRRPNTSFCFLDIRSPGLGDTAMYLCATTGTRTRGEKLFFGSGTQLSVL.

This sequence joins TRBV11-1 and TRBJ2-1, with 9 bases aligning to TRBD2. The CDR3 is 17 amino acids. The germline CDR1 and CDR2 sequences are SGHAT and FQDESV (reference sequence). V shed 3 bases and J 2 bases; nucleotides not matched to a gene: 8. DNA of the CDR3: TGTGCCAGCAGCTTCCCAAGCAGACTAGCGGCCTACAATGAGCAGTTCTTC. It codes for CASSFPSRLAAYNEQFF.

This clone was observed once. This chain uses TRBV6-6 with TRBJ2-7; 11 bases map to TRBD2. The CDR3 runs to 15 residues. Germline V lookup: CDR1 MNHNY, CDR2 SVGAGI (reference sequence). With V trimmed by 2 bases and J by 2 bases, 2 bases remained unmatched. CDR3 residues: CASSYPTSGAYEQYF. CDR3 in DNA: TGTGCCAGCAGTTACCCGACTAGCGGGGCCTACGAGCAGTACTTC.

V usage is TRBV7-9 and J usage is TRBJ2-5; D unclear. The CDR3 consists of 12 residues. Germline V CDR1 and CDR2: SEHNR, FQNEAQ (reference sequence). Trimming took off 4 bases at V and 7 bases at J, with 10 bases between the two ends. CDR3 in DNA: TGTGCCAGCAGCTCGTCGTTAGGGACCCAGTACTTC. Translating it yields CASSSSLGTQYF.

The V call is TRBV30, the J call TRBJ1-4; D is possibly TRBD1 (5 bases). The CDR3 loop spans 12 amino acids. V dropped 5 bases and J dropped 7 bases, with 11 bases sitting between them. The germline V gene has CDR1 GTSNPN and CDR2 SVGIG (reference sequence). CDR3 loop: CAWGGLGEKLFF. DNA for the CDR3: TGTGCCTGGGGGGGGTTGGGTGAAAAACTGTTTTTT. Looking up the rest from reference TRBV30 and TRBJ1-4 gives the full variable domain: SQTIHQWPATLVQPVGSPLSLECTVEGTSNPNLYWYRQAAGRGLQLLFYSVGIGQISSEVPQNLSASRPQDRQFILSSKKLLLSDSGFYLCAWGGLGEKLFFGSGTQLSVL.

Notes on this clone: Additional DNA sequences in this sample encode the identical CDR3. V and J are TRBV28 and TRBJ2-3, with 10 bases identical to TRBD2. CDR1 is MDHEN and CDR2 is SYDVKM in the germline V gene. After removal of 6 bases from V and 3 bases from J, the junction contained 3 bases not matched to a gene. The CDR3 has 14 residues. The CDR3 DNA is TGTGCCAGCAGCCTAGCGGGAGTAACAGATACGCAGTATTTT. Translating gives CASSLAGVTDTQYF. The entire variable domain, with the rest obtained from reference TRBV28 and TRBJ2-3, is as follows: DVKVTQSSRYLVKRTGEKVFLECVQDMDHENMFWYRQDPGLGLRLIYFSYDVKMKEKGDIPEGYSVSREKKERFSLILESASTNQTSMYLCASSLAGVTDTQYFGPGTRLTVL.

This chain connects TRBV7-9 to TRBJ2-3, with 9 positions matching TRBD2. The ends lost 5 bases at V and 12 bases at J; junction bases unmatched: 6. CDR3 length: 12 residues. Germline assignment: CDR1 SEHNR and CDR2 FQNEAQ (reference sequence). CDR3 nucleotide sequence: TGTGCCAGCAGCCCTCCGGGACTAGCCCAGTATTTT. Its translation: CASSPPGLAQYF. Drawing the rest from reference TRBV7-9 and TRBJ2-3, the complete variable domain is DTGVSQNPRHKITKRGQNVTFRCDPISEHNRLYWYRQTLGQGPEFLTYFQNEAQLEKSRLLSDRFSAERPKGSFSTLEIQRTEQGDSAMYLCASSPPGLAQYFGPGTRLTVL.

The rearrangement uses TRBV7-9 and TRBJ1-6; TRBD1 might be the D (6 bases). Germline-derived CDR1 and CDR2 are SEHNR and FQNEAQ (reference sequence). V dropped 4 bases and J dropped 6 bases, with 13 bases sitting between them. This CDR3 spans 15 amino acids. CDR3 DNA: TGTGCCAGCAGCTGGCTACAGGGTAGTAATTCACCCCTCCACTTT. Encoded protein: CASSWLQGSNSPLHF.